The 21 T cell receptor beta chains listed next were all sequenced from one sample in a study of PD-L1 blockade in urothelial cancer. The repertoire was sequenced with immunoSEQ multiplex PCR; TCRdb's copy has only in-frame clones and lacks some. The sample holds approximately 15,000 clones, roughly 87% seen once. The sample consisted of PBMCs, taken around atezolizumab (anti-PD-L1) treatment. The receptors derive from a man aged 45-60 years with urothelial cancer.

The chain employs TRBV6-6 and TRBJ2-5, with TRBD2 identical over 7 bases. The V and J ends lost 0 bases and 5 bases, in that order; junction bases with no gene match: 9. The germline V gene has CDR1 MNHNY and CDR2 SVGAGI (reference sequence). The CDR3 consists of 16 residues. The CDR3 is CASSYSDVSREETQYF. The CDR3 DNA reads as TGTGCCAGCAGTTACTCGGACGTCTCGCGGGAGGAGACCCAGTACTTC.

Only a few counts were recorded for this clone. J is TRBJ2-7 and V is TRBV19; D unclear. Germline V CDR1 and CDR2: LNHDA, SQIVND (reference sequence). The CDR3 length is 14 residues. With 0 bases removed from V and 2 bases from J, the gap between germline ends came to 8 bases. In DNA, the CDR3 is TGTGCCAGTAGTATAGAATCAGGAACCTACGAGCAGTACTTC. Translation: CASSIESGTYEQYF.

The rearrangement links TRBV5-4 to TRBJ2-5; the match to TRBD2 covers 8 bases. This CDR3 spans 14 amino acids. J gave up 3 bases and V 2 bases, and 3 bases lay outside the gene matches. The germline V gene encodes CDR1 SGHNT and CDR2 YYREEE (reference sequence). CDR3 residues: CASSFRGGKETQYF. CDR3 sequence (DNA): TGTGCCAGCAGCTTTCGGGGGGGGAAAGAGACCCAGTACTTC.

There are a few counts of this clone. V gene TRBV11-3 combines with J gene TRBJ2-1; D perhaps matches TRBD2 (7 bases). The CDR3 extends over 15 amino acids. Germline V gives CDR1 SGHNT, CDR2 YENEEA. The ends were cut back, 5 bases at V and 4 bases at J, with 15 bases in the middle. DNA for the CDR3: TGTGCCAGCAGCCGGGGGGCTAGCGTTTACAATGAGCAGTTCTTC. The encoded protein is CASSRGASVYNEQFF.

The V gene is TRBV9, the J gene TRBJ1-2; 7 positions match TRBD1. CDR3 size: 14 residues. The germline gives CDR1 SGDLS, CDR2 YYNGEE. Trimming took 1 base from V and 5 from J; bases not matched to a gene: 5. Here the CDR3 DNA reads TGTGCCAGCAGCGTAAGCTCAGGGGGGTATGGCTACACCTTC. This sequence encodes CASSVSSGGYGYTF. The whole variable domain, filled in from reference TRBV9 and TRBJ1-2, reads DSGVTQTPKHLITATGQRVTLRCSPRSGDLSVYWYQQSLDQGLQFLIQYYNGEERAKGNILERFSAQQFPDLHSELNLSSLELGDSALYFCASSVSSGGYGYTFGSGTRLTVV.

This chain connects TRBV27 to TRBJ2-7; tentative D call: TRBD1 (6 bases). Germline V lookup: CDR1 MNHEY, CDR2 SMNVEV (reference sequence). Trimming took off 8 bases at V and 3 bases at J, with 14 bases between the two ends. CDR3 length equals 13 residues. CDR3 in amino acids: CASSSGQIYEQYF. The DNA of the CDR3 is TGTGCCAGCTCTTCCGGACAGATCTACGAGCAGTACTTC.

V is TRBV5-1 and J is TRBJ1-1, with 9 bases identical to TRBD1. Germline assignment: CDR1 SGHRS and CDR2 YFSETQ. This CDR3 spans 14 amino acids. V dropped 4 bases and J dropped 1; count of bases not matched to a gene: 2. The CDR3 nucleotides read TGCGCCAGCAGCAGGGACAGGGCGAACACTGAAGCTTTCTTT. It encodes CASSRDRANTEAFF.

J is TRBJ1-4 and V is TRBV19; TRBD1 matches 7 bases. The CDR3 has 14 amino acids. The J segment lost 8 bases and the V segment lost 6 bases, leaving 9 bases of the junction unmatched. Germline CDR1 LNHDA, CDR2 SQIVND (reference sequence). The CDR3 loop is CASSYRGIGEKLFF. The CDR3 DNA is TGTGCCAGTAGCTACAGGGGAATTGGGGAAAAACTGTTTTTT.

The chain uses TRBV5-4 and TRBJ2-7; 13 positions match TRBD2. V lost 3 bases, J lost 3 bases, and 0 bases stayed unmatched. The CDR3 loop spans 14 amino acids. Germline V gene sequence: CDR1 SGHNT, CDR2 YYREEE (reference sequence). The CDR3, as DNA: TGTGCCAGCAGCTGGACTAGCGGGGGCTACGAGCAGTACTTC. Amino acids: CASSWTSGGYEQYF. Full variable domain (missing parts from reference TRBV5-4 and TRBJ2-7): ETGVTQSPTHLIKTRGQQVTLRCSSQSGHNTVSWYQQALGQGPQFIFQYYREEENGRGNFPPRFSGLQFPNYSSELNVNALELDDSALYLCASSWTSGGYEQYFGPGTRLTVT.

In DNA form, the CDR3 reads TGTGCCAGCAGTGACTGGTCTAAAGATCTCAATGAGCAGTTCTTC. Protein product: CASSDWSKDLNEQFF. The rearrangement uses TRBV6-4 and TRBJ2-1; unclear D gene. Germline V lookup: CDR1 MRHNA, CDR2 SNTAGT. The CDR3 length is 15 residues. V was cut by 1 base and J by 6 bases, with 13 bases left in between.

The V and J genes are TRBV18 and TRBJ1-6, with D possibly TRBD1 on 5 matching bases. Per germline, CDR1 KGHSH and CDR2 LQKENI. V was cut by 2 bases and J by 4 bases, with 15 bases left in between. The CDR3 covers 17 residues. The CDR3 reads CASSPVQGRVYNSPLHF. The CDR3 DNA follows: TGTGCCAGCTCACCAGTCCAGGGAAGGGTTTATAATTCACCCCTCCACTTT.

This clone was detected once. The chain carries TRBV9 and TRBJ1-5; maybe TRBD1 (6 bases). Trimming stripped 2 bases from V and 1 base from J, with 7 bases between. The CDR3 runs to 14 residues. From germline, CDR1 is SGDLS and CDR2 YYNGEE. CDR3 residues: CASSVRGSNQPQHF. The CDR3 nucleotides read TGTGCCAGCAGCGTCAGGGGAAGCAATCAGCCCCAGCATTTT.

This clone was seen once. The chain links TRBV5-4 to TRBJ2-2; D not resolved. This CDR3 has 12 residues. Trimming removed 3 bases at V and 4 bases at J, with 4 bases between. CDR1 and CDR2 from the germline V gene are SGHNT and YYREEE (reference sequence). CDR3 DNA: TGTGCCAGCAGCTCGTTCACCGGGGAGCTGTTTTTT. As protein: CASSSFTGELFF.

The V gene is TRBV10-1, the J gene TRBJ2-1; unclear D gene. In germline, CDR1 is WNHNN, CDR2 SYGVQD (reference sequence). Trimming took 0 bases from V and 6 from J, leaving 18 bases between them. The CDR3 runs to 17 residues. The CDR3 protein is CASSESGVSGLGNEQFF. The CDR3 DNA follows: TGCGCCAGCAGTGAGTCCGGCGTGTCAGGTCTTGGCAATGAGCAGTTCTTC.

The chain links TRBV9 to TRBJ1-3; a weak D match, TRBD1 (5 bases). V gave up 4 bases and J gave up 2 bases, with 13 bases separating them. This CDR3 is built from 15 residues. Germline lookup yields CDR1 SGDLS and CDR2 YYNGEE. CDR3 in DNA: TGTGCCAGCAGCTCGTTAGACAGTGCTGGAAACACCATATATTTT. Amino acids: CASSSLDSAGNTIYF.

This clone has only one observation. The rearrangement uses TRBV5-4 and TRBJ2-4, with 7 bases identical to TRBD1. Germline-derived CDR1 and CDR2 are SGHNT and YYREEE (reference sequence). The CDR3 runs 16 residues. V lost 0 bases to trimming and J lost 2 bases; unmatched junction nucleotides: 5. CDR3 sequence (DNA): TGTGCCAGCAGCTTGGCCGGGACAGTTACCAAAAACATTCAGTACTTC. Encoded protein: CASSLAGTVTKNIQYF.

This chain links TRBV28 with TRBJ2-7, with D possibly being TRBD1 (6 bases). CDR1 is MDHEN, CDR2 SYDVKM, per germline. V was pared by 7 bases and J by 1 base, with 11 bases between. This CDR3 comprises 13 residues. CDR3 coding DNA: TGTGCCAGCATGACAGGACTTTCCTACGAGCAGTACTTC. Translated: CASMTGLSYEQYF.

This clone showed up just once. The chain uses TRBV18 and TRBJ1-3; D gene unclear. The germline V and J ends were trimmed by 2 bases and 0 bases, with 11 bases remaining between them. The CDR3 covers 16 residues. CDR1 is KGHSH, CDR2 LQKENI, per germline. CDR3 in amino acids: CASSPVAAPSGNTIYF. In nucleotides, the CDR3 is TGTGCCAGCTCACCAGTGGCGGCCCCCTCTGGAAACACCATATATTTT.

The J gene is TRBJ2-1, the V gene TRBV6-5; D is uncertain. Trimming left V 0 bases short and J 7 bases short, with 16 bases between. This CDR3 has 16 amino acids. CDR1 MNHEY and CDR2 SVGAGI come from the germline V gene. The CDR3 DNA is TGTGCCAGCAGTTACTCGACCAAAGGCACCGGGAATGAGCAGTTCTTC. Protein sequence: CASSYSTKGTGNEQFF.

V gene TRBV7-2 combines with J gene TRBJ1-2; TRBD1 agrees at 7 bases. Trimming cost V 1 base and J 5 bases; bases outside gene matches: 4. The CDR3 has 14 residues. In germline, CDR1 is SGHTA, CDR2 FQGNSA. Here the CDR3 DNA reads TGTGCCAGCAGCTTAGACAGGGGCCCTTATGGCTACACCTTC. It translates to CASSLDRGPYGYTF.

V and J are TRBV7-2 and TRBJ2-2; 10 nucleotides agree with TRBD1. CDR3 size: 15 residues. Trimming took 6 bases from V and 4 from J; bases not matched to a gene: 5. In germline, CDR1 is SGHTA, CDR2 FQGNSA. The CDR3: CASSRQGAGTGELFF. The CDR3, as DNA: TGTGCCAGCAGTCGACAGGGGGCGGGCACCGGGGAGCTGTTTTTT.